This T cell receptor beta chain is drawn from a study of PD-1 blockade in classical Hodgkin lymphoma. CDR1 and CDR2 (germline): SGDLS, YYNGEE. V was clipped by 0 bases and J by 0 bases, with 7 bases between them. This CDR3 is built from 15 residues. All the patients suffered relapse after autologous stem cell transplantation, and brentuximab vedotin exposure differed. Using immunoSEQ multiplex PCR, the repertoire was profiled, and TCRdb retains in-frame clones only, with some absent. The table records fewer than 100,000 clones, 89% of them present only once. The specimen comprised peripheral blood mononuclear cells (PBMCs), sampled at baseline. The sequence derives from a human donor with classical Hodgkin lymphoma. The chain employs TRBV9 and TRBJ1-3, with D uncertain. The CDR3 is CASSVGGSSGNTIYF. CDR3 nucleotide sequence: TGTGCCAGCAGCGTAGGAGGGAGCTCTGGAAACACCATATATTTT. Together with reference TRBV9 and TRBJ1-3, the CDR3 gives the full variable domain: DSGVTQTPKHLITATGQRVTLRCSPRSGDLSVYWYQQSLDQGLQFLIQYYNGEERAKGNILERFSAQQFPDLHSELNLSSLELGDSALYFCASSVGGSSGNTIYFGEGSWLTVV.